What follows are 26 T cell receptor beta chains derived from one specimen sequenced in a study of blood T cell repertoires in COVID-19. This table comes from immunoSEQ multiplex PCR, and its TCRdb copy is limited to in-frame clones, with some not included. The data show 200,000 to 300,000 clones, with about nine tenths seen just once and over 0.65% held by the top ten. Sequencing was carried out using peripheral blood. These receptors all stem from a man aged 25 to 40 with COVID-19, enrolled during active disease.

The chain carries TRBV19 and TRBJ1-4; TRBD1 agrees at 7 bases. V shed 11 bases and J 11 bases; nucleotides not matched to a gene: 14. Per germline, CDR1 LNHDA and CDR2 SQIVND (reference sequence). The CDR3 loop spans 13 amino acids. CDR3 amino acids: CASRRYETGKLFF. CDR3 DNA: TGTGCCTCAAGACGCTACGAGACAGGGAAACTGTTTTTT.

CDR3 DNA: TGTGCCAGCAGCCAAGACACGGGGATGGAGACCCAGTACTTC. Translated: CASSQDTGMETQYF. V gene TRBV3-1 (or the pseudogene TRBV3-2) combines with J gene TRBJ2-5; a possible D gene is TRBD2 (5 bases). Trimming cost V 0 bases and J 5 bases, with 10 bases left between them. This CDR3 is 14 amino acids long. Germline-derived CDR1 and CDR2 are LGHDT and YNNKEL (reference sequence).

The chain employs TRBV7-9 and TRBJ2-7; a weak D match, TRBD2 (6 bases). This CDR3 is 14 amino acids long. The germline gives CDR1 SEHNR, CDR2 FQNEAQ (reference sequence). The germline V and J ends were trimmed by 2 bases and 6 bases, with 14 bases remaining between them. The CDR3 DNA reads as TGTGCCAGCAGCTTACTTGGGGGGAGCGGCGAGCAGTACTTC. Protein product: CASSLLGGSGEQYF.

The chain couples TRBV12-3 or TRBV12-4 to TRBJ1-2; D unresolved. The germline V and J ends were trimmed by 1 base and 4 bases, with 7 bases remaining between them. The length of the CDR3 is 13 residues. As DNA, the CDR3 is TGTGCCAGCAGTTTAGGGGCCTTCTATGGCTACACCTTC. Protein product: CASSLGAFYGYTF.

The genes are TRBV12-5 and TRBJ1-2, with a tentative D call TRBD1 (6 bases). V was pared by 8 bases and J by 4 bases, with 14 bases between. The germline V gene has CDR1 LGHNT and CDR2 FRNRAP. The CDR3 covers 13 residues. The CDR3 sequence is CASRGSSTYGYTF. CDR3 DNA sequence: TGTGCTAGTAGGGGGAGCAGCACCTATGGCTACACCTTC.

CDR3 region: CASSGRGAYNSPLHF. Written as DNA, the CDR3 is TGTGCCAGCAGCGGCAGGGGCGCCTATAATTCACCCCTCCACTTT. The chain recombines TRBV9 with TRBJ1-6; tentatively, D is TRBD1 (6 bases). Germline V CDR1 and CDR2: SGDLS, YYNGEE. V shed 3 bases and J shed 2 bases, with 9 bases lying between them. There are 15 residues in the CDR3. The entire variable domain, with the rest obtained from reference TRBV9 and TRBJ1-6, is as follows: DSGVTQTPKHLITATGQRVTLRCSPRSGDLSVYWYQQSLDQGLQFLIQYYNGEERAKGNILERFSAQQFPDLHSELNLSSLELGDSALYFCASSGRGAYNSPLHFGNGTRLTVT.

The chain combines TRBV9 with TRBJ2-3, with D possibly TRBD1 on 8 matching bases. CDR3 length equals 17 residues. Germline CDR1 SGDLS, CDR2 YYNGEE. V lost 5 bases and J 2 bases, leaving 21 bases between the germline ends. The CDR3 protein is CASSPQGGRAFTDTQYF. The CDR3 nucleotides are TGTGCCAGCAGTCCACAGGGGGGGCGGGCGTTCACAGATACGCAGTATTTT.

The V gene is TRBV12-3 or TRBV12-4, the J gene TRBJ2-7, with a tentative D call TRBD2 (6 bases). V lost 7 bases, J lost 3 bases, and 13 bases lay in between. The CDR3 contains 13 residues. The CDR3 is CASMRGTLYEQYF. The CDR3, as DNA: TGTGCCAGCATGCGGGGAACACTCTACGAGCAGTACTTC.

The chain employs TRBV6-5 and TRBJ2-7; 8 nucleotides align to TRBD2. V dropped 8 bases and J dropped 6; count of bases not matched to a gene: 3. CDR1 MNHEY and CDR2 SVGAGI come from the germline V gene. This CDR3 region has 11 residues. CDR3 sequence reads: CASGTSIEQYF. CDR3 DNA: TGTGCCAGCGGGACTAGTATCGAGCAGTACTTC.

V and J are TRBV5-6 and TRBJ2-3; a weak D match, TRBD2 (5 bases). The CDR3 covers 15 residues. CDR1 is SGHDT, CDR2 YYEEEE, per germline. With 4 bases removed from V and 2 bases from J, the gap between germline ends came to 14 bases. The CDR3 sequence: CASSRFGETTDTQYF. DNA for the CDR3: TGTGCCAGCAGCCGATTCGGGGAAACCACAGATACGCAGTATTTT. The complete variable domain, with remaining parts taken from reference TRBV5-6 and TRBJ2-3, reads DAGVTQSPTHLIKTRGQQVTLRCSPKSGHDTVSWYQQALGQGPQFIFQYYEEEERQRGNFPDRFSGHQFPNYSSELNVNALLLGDSALYLCASSRFGETTDTQYFGPGTRLTVL.

The chain recombines TRBV4-1 with TRBJ2-7; 14 bases are shared with TRBD2. Germline lookup yields CDR1 MGHRA and CDR2 YSYEKL. The CDR3 extends over 16 amino acids. V lost 0 bases and J lost 2; bases outside the gene matches: 0. CDR3 in DNA: TGCGCCAGCAGCCAAGAGGGACTAGCGGGGGCCTACGAGCAGTACTTC. This encodes CASSQEGLAGAYEQYF.

Here the CDR3 DNA reads TGTGCCATAGACAGCAACTATGGCTACACCTTC. Translation gives CAIDSNYGYTF. This rearrangement joins TRBV10-3 to TRBJ1-2; D is perhaps TRBD1 (5 bases). CDR1 and CDR2 (germline): ENHRY, SYGVKD. The CDR3 has 11 amino acids. With 9 bases removed from V and 2 bases from J, the gap between germline ends came to 7 bases.

This rearrangement joins TRBV19 to TRBJ2-6; D is undetermined. Between the trimmed V and J ends, which lost 3 bases and 0 bases, there was a span of 12 bases. This CDR3 is 17 amino acids long. The germline V gene has CDR1 LNHDA and CDR2 SQIVND (reference sequence). CDR3 nucleotides: TGTGCCAGTAGTATTCGGGTTTTGAGCTCTGGGGCCAACGTCCTGACTTTC. Its protein is CASSIRVLSSGANVLTF.

J is TRBJ1-2 and V is TRBV18; D is ambiguous. The CDR3 loop spans 15 amino acids. The germline CDR1 and CDR2 sequences are KGHSH and LQKENI. The V and J ends lost 1 base and 0 bases respectively, with 9 bases between them. The CDR3 DNA follows: TGTGCCAGCTCACCACAGAGAGAGTCTAACTATGGCTACACCTTC. Encoded protein: CASSPQRESNYGYTF.

This chain links TRBV19 with TRBJ1-2; weak D call: TRBD1 (5 bases). Per the germline V gene, CDR1 is LNHDA and CDR2 is SQIVND (reference sequence). V lost 3 bases and J 7 bases, leaving 18 bases between the germline ends. The length of the CDR3 is 15 residues. The CDR3 DNA reads as TGTGCCAGTAGTATCTCTATGGGGCAGATCGGTGGCTACACCTTC. Translation: CASSISMGQIGGYTF. Full variable domain (rest looked up from reference TRBV19 and TRBJ1-2): DGGITQSPKYLFRKEGQNVTLSCEQNLNHDAMYWYRQDPGQGLRLIYYSQIVNDFQKGDIAEGYSVSREKKESFPLTVTSAQKNPTAFYLCASSISMGQIGGYTFGSGTRLTVV.

The chain links TRBV3-1 (or the pseudogene TRBV3-2) to TRBJ2-5, with 11 bases that match TRBD2. This CDR3 has 17 amino acids. The germline V gene has CDR1 LGHDT and CDR2 YNNKEL (reference sequence). J lost 5 bases, V lost 0 bases, and 8 bases had no gene match. CDR3 sequence reads: CASSQEIASGGFETQYF. As DNA, the CDR3 is TGTGCCAGCAGCCAAGAAATCGCTAGCGGGGGGTTTGAGACCCAGTACTTC.

The gene calls are TRBV11-3 and TRBJ2-1, with 8 bases aligning to TRBD2. Per germline, CDR1 SGHNT and CDR2 YENEEA. CDR3 length: 14 amino acids. Losses at the gene ends were 1 base for V and 5 bases for J; bases not matched to a gene: 1. The DNA of the CDR3 is TGTGCCAGCAGCTTAGCCGGGGGGGACAATGAGCAGTTCTTC. Translating it yields CASSLAGGDNEQFF.

This clone has only a few counts. The rearrangement joins TRBV5-4 to TRBJ2-5; 10 bases match TRBD2. V was clipped by 1 base and J by 1 base; unmatched bases: 7. The CDR3 has 17 amino acids. CDR1 and CDR2 (germline): SGHNT, YYREEE (reference sequence). The CDR3 DNA reads as TGTGCCAGCAGCTTGCGAGGACTAGCGGACCTCCAAGAGACCCAGTACTTC. As protein: CASSLRGLADLQETQYF.

The chain employs TRBV18 and TRBJ1-5, with a weak D call TRBD1 (5 bases). The CDR3 contains 16 residues. With 0 bases removed from V and 2 bases from J, the gap between germline ends came to 11 bases. Looked up from germline, CDR1 is KGHSH and CDR2 is LQKENI. CDR3 sequence reads: CASSPPGQGGNQPQHF. The CDR3 DNA reads TGTGCCAGCTCACCACCGGGGCAAGGGGGCAATCAGCCCCAGCATTTT.

The rearrangement links TRBV5-6 to TRBJ1-2; 11 nucleotides line up with TRBD1. Trimming removed 3 bases from V and 3 bases from J; junction bases left unmatched: 4. The germline CDR1 and CDR2 sequences are SGHDT and YYEEEE. CDR3 size: 15 residues. The CDR3 is CASSSRDRGYYGYTF. The CDR3 nucleotides read TGTGCCAGCAGCTCCCGGGACAGGGGGTACTATGGCTACACCTTC.

This chain connects TRBV5-1 to TRBJ1-6; 7 bases are a match to TRBD1. With V trimmed by 1 base and J by 6 bases, 4 bases remained unmatched. From germline, CDR1 is SGHRS and CDR2 YFSETQ. The length of the CDR3 is 15 residues. CDR3 sequence reads: CASSLMGQTNSPLHF. The DNA for the CDR3 is TGCGCCAGCAGCTTGATGGGACAGACTAATTCACCCCTCCACTTT. The full variable domain, with the rest looked up from reference TRBV5-1 and TRBJ1-6, is KAGVTQTPRYLIKTRGQQVTLSCSPISGHRSVSWYQQTPGQGLQFLFEYFSETQRNKGNFPGRFSGRQFSNSRSEMNVSTLELGDSALYLCASSLMGQTNSPLHFGNGTRLTVT.

The chain has TRBV6-5 and TRBJ2-2; D perhaps matches TRBD2 (7 bases). CDR3 size: 16 residues. V lost 2 bases and J 1 base, leaving 11 bases between the germline ends. Per the germline V gene, CDR1 is MNHEY and CDR2 is SVGAGI. The CDR3 DNA reads TGTGCCAGCAGTTACGGGGGGGGGCGGAACACCGGGGAGCTGTTTTTT. The encoded protein is CASSYGGGRNTGELFF.

The chain carries TRBV4-1 and TRBJ1-5, with a weak D call TRBD1 (5 bases). Trimming took 1 base from V and 2 from J, leaving 18 bases between them. Looked up from germline, CDR1 is MGHRA and CDR2 is YSYEKL. This CDR3 spans 18 amino acids. The CDR3 bases are TGCGCCAGCAGCCAAGGTCCTATGGGGGGGAAGGGCAATCAGCCCCAGCATTTT. Protein product: CASSQGPMGGKGNQPQHF.

The chain links TRBV7-2 to TRBJ1-1; 8 bases fit TRBD1. The V gene's germline CDR1 is SGHTA and CDR2 FQGNSA. The CDR3 length is 15 residues. V lost 5 bases and J lost 1; bases outside the gene matches: 6. The CDR3 sequence is CASSARQGTNTEAFF. The CDR3 DNA sequence: TGTGCCAGCAGCGCCCGACAGGGGACGAACACTGAAGCTTTCTTT.

V is TRBV12-5 and J is TRBJ1-1, with D maybe TRBD1 (6 bases). Per the germline V gene, CDR1 is LGHNT and CDR2 is FRNRAP. V dropped 6 bases and J dropped 4 bases, with 18 bases sitting between them. This CDR3 has 15 amino acids. Here the CDR3 reads CASGPNREVGTEAFF. The CDR3 coding sequence is TGTGCTAGTGGCCCAAACAGGGAAGTAGGCACTGAAGCTTTCTTT.

The V call is TRBV5-1, the J call TRBJ2-7; maybe TRBD1 (6 bases). The CDR3 contains 15 residues. V gave up 3 bases and J gave up 3 bases, with 16 bases separating them. In germline, CDR1 is SGHRS, CDR2 YFSETQ. CDR3 amino acids: CASSSGTKVVYEQYF. The CDR3 DNA reads as TGCGCCAGCAGCTCCGGGACAAAGGTCGTCTACGAGCAGTACTTC.